This T cell receptor beta chain was profiled in a study of T cells after yellow fever vaccination. The wider study: Preparation of the low-cell-number fractions used SMART-Seq v4 Ultra Low Input. Study observations and caveats: Repertoires obtained by FACS sorting could include abundant clonotypes that entered as contaminants from the bulk population. Shared CD4/CD8 clonotypes were a small share, likely from convergent recombination.

5'RACE template switching produced TCR cDNA carrying a universal primer site and UMIs. From the 5' RACE reads, TCRdb called clonotypes with MiXCR, one entry per CDR3 protein. The sample records 75,000 to 100,000 distinct CDR3 sequences, almost 9% being singletons. In germline, CDR1 is SQVTM, CDR2 ANQGSEA. This CDR3 comprises 17 residues. Between the trimmed V and J ends, which lost 1 base and 1 base, there was a span of 18 bases. The clonotype originates from a man younger than 30 who received the YFV17D yellow fever vaccine. This chain uses TRBV29-1 with TRBJ2-3; D might be TRBD1 or TRBD2, each matching 6 bases. The specimen comprised CD8+ T cells not binding an NS4B(214-222) dextramer, sorted from PBMCs, sampled roughly 14 days after the first yellow fever vaccination. The CDR3 nucleotides read TGCAGCGTTGAAGGTGCGGAGGGGGGCTTTGGCACAGATACGCAGTATTTT. This translates into CSVEGAEGGFGTDTQYF.